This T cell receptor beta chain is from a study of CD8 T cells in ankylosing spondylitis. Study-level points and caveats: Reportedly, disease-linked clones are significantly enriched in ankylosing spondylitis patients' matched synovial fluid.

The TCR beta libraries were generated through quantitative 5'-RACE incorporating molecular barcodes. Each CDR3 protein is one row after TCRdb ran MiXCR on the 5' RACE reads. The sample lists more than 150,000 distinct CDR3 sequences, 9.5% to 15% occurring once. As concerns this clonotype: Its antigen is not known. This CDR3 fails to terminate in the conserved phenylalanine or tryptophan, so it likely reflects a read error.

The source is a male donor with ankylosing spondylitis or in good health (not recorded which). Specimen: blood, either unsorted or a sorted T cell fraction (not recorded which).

The CDR3 here is CAISDPLGGVPHYEQYS. DNA of the CDR3: TGTGCCATCAGCGACCCGCTCGGGGGAGTGCCCCATTACGAGCAGTACTCC. The chain is built from TRBV10-3 and TRBJ2-7; D perhaps matches TRBD2 (6 bases). The ends were cut back, 6 bases at V and 4 bases at J, with 25 bases in the middle. Germline-derived CDR1 and CDR2 are ENHRY and SYGVKD. The CDR3 has 17 residues.